This T cell receptor (beta chain) was recorded in a study of monozygotic twins with inflammatory bowel disease. The CDR3 is 15 amino acids. The germline gives CDR1 SGHTA, CDR2 FQGNSA. After re-calling the 5' RACE reads, TCRdb lists one entry per CDR3 protein, DNA absent. The sample spans about 210,000 distinct CDR3 sequences; the ten largest clones claim 1.6%. The V call is TRBV7-2, the J call TRBJ2-5; TCRdb's D gene call, TRBD1, goes unchecked for lack of DNA. What was sequenced was blood. This TCR came from a human donor with ulcerative colitis or Crohn's disease, or a healthy co-twin of an affected twin (not recorded which). CDR3 loop: CASSLRQGVQETQYF. Full variable domain (remainder filled in from reference TRBV7-2 and TRBJ2-5): GAGVSQSPSNKVTEKGKDVELRCDPISGHTALYWYRQSLGQGLEFLIYFQGNSAPDKSGLPSDRFSAERTGGSVSTLTIQRTQQEDSAVYLCASSLRQGVQETQYFGPGTRLLVL.